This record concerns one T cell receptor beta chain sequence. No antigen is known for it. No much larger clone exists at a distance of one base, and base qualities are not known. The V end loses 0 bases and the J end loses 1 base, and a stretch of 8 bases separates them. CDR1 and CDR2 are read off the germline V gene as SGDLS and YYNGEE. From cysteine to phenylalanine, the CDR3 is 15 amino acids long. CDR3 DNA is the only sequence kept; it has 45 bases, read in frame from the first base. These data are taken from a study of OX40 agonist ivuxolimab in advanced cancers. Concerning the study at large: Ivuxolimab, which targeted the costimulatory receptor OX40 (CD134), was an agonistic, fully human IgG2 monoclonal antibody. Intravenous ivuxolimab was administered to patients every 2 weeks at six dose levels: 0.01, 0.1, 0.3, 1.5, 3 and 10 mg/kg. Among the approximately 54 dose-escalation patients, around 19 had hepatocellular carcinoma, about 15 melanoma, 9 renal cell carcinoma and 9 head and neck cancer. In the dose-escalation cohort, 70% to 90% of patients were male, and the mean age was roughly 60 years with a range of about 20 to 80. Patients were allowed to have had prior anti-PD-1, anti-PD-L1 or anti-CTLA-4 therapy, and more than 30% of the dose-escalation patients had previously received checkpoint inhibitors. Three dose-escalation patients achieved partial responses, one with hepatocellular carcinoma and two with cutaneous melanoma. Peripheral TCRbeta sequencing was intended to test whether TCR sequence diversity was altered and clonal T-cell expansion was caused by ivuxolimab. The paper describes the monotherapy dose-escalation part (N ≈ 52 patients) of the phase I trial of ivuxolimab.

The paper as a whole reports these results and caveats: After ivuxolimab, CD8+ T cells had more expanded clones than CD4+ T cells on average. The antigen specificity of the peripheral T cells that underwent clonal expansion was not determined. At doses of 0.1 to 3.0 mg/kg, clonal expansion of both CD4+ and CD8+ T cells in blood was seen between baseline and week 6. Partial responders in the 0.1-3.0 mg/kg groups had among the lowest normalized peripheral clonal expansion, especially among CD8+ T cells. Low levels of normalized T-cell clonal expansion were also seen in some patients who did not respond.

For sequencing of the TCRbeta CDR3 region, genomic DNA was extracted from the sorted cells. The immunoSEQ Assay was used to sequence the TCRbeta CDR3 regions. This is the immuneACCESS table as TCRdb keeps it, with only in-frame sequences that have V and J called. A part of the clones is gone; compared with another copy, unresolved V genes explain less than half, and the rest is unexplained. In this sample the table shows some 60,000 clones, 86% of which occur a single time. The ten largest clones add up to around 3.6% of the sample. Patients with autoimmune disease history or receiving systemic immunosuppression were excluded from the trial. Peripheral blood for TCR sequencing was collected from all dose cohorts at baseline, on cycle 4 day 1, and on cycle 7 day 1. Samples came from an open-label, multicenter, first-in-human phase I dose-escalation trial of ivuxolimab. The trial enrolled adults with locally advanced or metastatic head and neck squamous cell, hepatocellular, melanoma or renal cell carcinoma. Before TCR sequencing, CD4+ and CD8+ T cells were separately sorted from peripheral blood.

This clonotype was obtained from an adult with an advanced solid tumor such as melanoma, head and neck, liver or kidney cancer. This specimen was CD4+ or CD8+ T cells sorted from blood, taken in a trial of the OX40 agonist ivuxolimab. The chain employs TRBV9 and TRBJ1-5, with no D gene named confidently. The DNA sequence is TGTGCCAGCAGCGTAGGGAGTGAAAGCAATCAGCCCCAGCATTTT. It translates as CASSVGSESNQPQHF.